These T cell receptor beta chains were read from a single sample in a study of TIL therapy for anti-PD-1-resistant metastatic lung cancer. The protocol was immunoSEQ multiplex PCR, while the TCRdb copy is restricted to in-frame clones and leaves out a portion. Among about 100,000 clones listed, around three fifths were seen once. Here the sequenced sample was tumor tissue, taken at baseline. The source is a person aged 25 to 85 with non-small cell lung cancer. Both conserved end residues are part of each CDR3. Each record gives: V gene, J gene, D gene, clone size, CDR3 protein, CDR3 DNA. D genes are given only for firm matches. Some rows have no size entry. The others give once, few or many, or a class for an expanded clone.

>TRBV15|TRBJ2-5|TRBD2|.
CATSRAIGLAGETQYF
TGTGCCACCAGCAGAGCAATAGGACTAGCGGGGGAGACCCAGTACTTC
>TRBV6-5|TRBJ1-5|.|.
CASSTSVDRRSQHF
.
>TRBV5-5|TRBJ2-3|TRBD2|.
CASSLEAGGITQYF
TGTGCCAGCAGCTTGGAAGCGGGAGGGATTACGCAGTATTTT
>TRBV5-1|TRBJ2-1|TRBD1|.
CASSGGQGYEQFF
TGCGCCAGCAGCGGGGGACAGGGATATGAGCAGTTCTTC
>TRBV5-6|TRBJ2-1|.|.
CASSLVGSHNEQFF
TGTGCCAGCAGCTTGGTAGGGTCTCACAATGAGCAGTTCTTC
>TRBV27|TRBJ2-5|.|.
CASCVQEGETQYF
TGTGCCAGCTGCGTGCAGGAGGGCGAGACCCAGTACTTC
>TRBV5-1|TRBJ1-1|TRBD1|.
CASSRGTGGTEAFF
TGCGCCAGCAGCCGTGGGACAGGGGGCACTGAAGCTTTCTTT
>TRBV5-1|TRBJ1-3|TRBD1|few
CASSSDRGTDTIYF
TGCGCCAGCAGCTCTGACAGGGGAACGGACACCATATATTTT
>TRBV6-5|TRBJ2-7|.|.
CASKPSGVQEQYF
TGTGCCAGCAAGCCCTCAGGGGTTCAGGAGCAGTACTTC
>TRBV5-1|TRBJ1-2|.|.
CASSLDSSDYGYTF
TGCGCCAGCAGCTTGGACAGCTCCGACTATGGCTACACCTTC
>TRBV6-6|TRBJ1-1|TRBD1|.
CASSPTGGATEAFF
TGTGCCAGCAGCCCAACAGGGGGCGCGACTGAAGCTTTCTTT
>TRBV7-9|TRBJ1-6|.|few
CASSLAGGNSPLHF
TGTGCCAGCAGCTTGGCCGGGGGGAATTCACCCCTCCACTTT
>TRBV30|TRBJ1-5|TRBD1|.
CAWNTGDGQPQHF
TGTGCCTGGAATACAGGGGATGGTCAGCCCCAGCATTTT
>TRBV11-2|TRBJ1-6|.|.
CASSSPYNSPLHF
TGTGCCAGCAGCTCCCCCTATAATTCACCCCTCCACTTT
>TRBV28|TRBJ2-1|.|.
CASRSGQLFYNEQFF
TGTGCCAGCAGGTCCGGACAGCTATTCTACAATGAGCAGTTCTTC
>TRBV19|TRBJ2-2|.|.
CASSDGHFGAGELFF
TGTGCCAGTAGTGACGGACATTTCGGTGCCGGGGAGCTGTTTTTT
>TRBV9|TRBJ2-3|.|.
CASSKADTQYF
TGTGCCAGCAGTAAGGCGGATACGCAGTATTTT
>TRBV5-1|TRBJ2-5|.|.
CASSLYAARETQYF
TGCGCCAGCAGCTTGTATGCAGCGAGAGAGACCCAGTACTTC
>TRBV7-6|TRBJ1-6|TRBD1|few
CASSPELIQGDNSPLHF
TGTGCCAGCAGCCCTGAACTTATACAGGGGGATAATTCACCCCTCCACTTT
>TRBV18|TRBJ1-3|.|.
CASSRGGTPGNTIYF
TGTGCCAGCTCTCGTGGGGGGACCCCTGGAAACACCATATATTTT
>TRBV5-1|TRBJ2-7|TRBD1|.
CASSLWGQTYEQYF
TGCGCCAGCAGCCTTTGGGGACAGACCTACGAGCAGTACTTC
>TRBV10-3|TRBJ2-2|TRBD2|few
CAISRSTSGAANTGELFF
TGTGCCATCAGTCGATCGACTAGCGGGGCCGCGAACACCGGGGAGCTGTTTTTT
>TRBV14|TRBJ1-1|TRBD1|.
CASRETGGPAEAFF
TGTGCCAGCAGGGAGACAGGGGGACCGGCTGAAGCTTTCTTT
>TRBV18|TRBJ2-3|TRBD1|.
CASSGTTGADTQYF
TGTGCCAGCTCAGGAACCACAGGGGCAGATACGCAGTATTTT
>TRBV5-4|TRBJ2-7|.|.
CATGQGFYEQYF
TGTGCCACGGGACAAGGCTTCTACGAGCAGTACTTC
>TRBV2|TRBJ2-7|.|.
CASSVPPLYEQYF
TGTGCCAGCAGTGTTCCACCCCTCTACGAGCAGTACTTC
>TRBV7-8|TRBJ1-1|.|many
CASSSTLNTEAFF
TGTGCCAGCAGCTCTACACTGAACACTGAAGCTTTCTTT
>TRBV4-2|TRBJ2-5|.|.
CASSPVGSQETQYF
TGTGCCAGCAGCCCCGTCGGGTCTCAAGAGACCCAGTACTTC
>TRBV7-6|TRBJ1-6|.|.
CASSFTPQGSYNSPLHF
TGTGCCAGCAGCTTTACCCCACAGGGCTCCTATAATTCACCCCTCCACTTT
>TRBV7-8|TRBJ1-5|.|few
CASSPDPIQPQHF
TGTGCCAGCAGCCCTGACCCAATCCAGCCCCAGCATTTT
>TRBV19|TRBJ1-1|.|.
CASSMGGAVSAEAFF
TGTGCCAGTAGTATGGGAGGCGCCGTAAGCGCTGAAGCTTTCTTT
>TRBV23-1|TRBJ2-7|.|.
CASSQRQPGGSYEQYF
TGCGCCAGCAGTCAACGCCAACCAGGAGGGTCCTACGAGCAGTACTTC
>TRBV3-1/TRBV3-2|TRBJ1-1|.|.
CASSPGTAGDTEAFF
TGTGCCAGCAGCCCCGGCACGGCGGGGGACACTGAAGCTTTCTTT
>TRBV6-5|TRBJ2-7|TRBD2|.
CASTSGGGEQYF
TGTGCCAGTACTAGCGGGGGCGGCGAGCAGTACTTC
>TRBV29-1|TRBJ2-7|TRBD1|.
CSVASTGAYEQYF
TGCAGCGTTGCCTCGACAGGGGCCTACGAGCAGTACTTC
>TRBV5-1|TRBJ1-1|.|once
CASSFGPPNTEAFF
TGCGCCAGCAGCTTCGGCCCCCCGAACACTGAAGCTTTCTTT
>TRBV5-8|TRBJ2-2|.|.
CASSLVLDSDLGELFF
TGTGCCAGCAGCTTGGTTCTGGACAGCGACTTAGGGGAGCTGTTTTTT
>TRBV7-9|TRBJ2-7|.|few
CASSLAGSSYEQYF
TGTGCCAGCAGCTTAGCGGGGTCATCCTACGAGCAGTACTTC
>TRBV3-1/TRBV3-2|TRBJ2-5|.|.
CASSQVTSSETQYF
TGTGCCAGCAGCCAAGTCACTAGCAGTGAGACCCAGTACTTC
>TRBV19|TRBJ2-4|TRBD2|.
CASSMPGLVSIQYF
TGTGCCAGTAGCATGCCGGGACTAGTTAGCATTCAGTACTTC
>TRBV23-1|TRBJ1-2|TRBD1|.
CASSPRGQENYTF
TGCGCCAGCAGTCCCCGGGGACAGGAAAACTACACCTTC
>TRBV14|TRBJ2-7|TRBD1|once
CASSPPGTGDYEQYF
TGTGCCAGCAGTCCCCCCGGGACAGGGGACTACGAGCAGTACTTC
>TRBV2|TRBJ2-7|.|few
CASSDQSLREQYF
TGTGCCAGCAGTGATCAGTCATTGCGCGAGCAGTACTTC
>TRBV30|TRBJ1-6|.|few
CAWGLGNSPLHF
TGTGCCTGGGGGCTCGGGAATTCACCCCTCCACTTT
>TRBV2|TRBJ2-5|.|.
CASSERGGHLQETQYF
TGTGCCAGCAGTGAAAGAGGGGGACACCTCCAAGAGACCCAGTACTTC